A selection of T cell receptor beta chains follows, all from one sample in a study of CXCR4 blockade with PD-1 therapy in pancreatic cancer. TCRdb keeps only in-frame clones here, not all; method: immunoSEQ multiplex PCR. The sample lists about 8,100 clones, about 59% occurring once. The sample taken for sequencing was tumor tissue. The receptors were sampled from a human donor with pancreatic ductal adenocarcinoma. Both conserved end residues are part of each CDR3. The D gene is left open where the match is weak. Not every row has a clone size; where given, it reads once, few, many or a size class.

V gene	CDR3 length	J gene	D gene	clone size	CDR3 protein	CDR3 DNA
TRBV19	15	TRBJ2-5	TRBD2	-	CASRRDASGQETQYF	TGTGCCAGTAGGAGGGATGCTAGCGGCCAAGAGACCCAGTACTTC
TRBV5-1	15	TRBJ1-6	TRBD1	-	CASSLGQGPNSPLHF	TGCGCCAGCAGCTTGGGACAGGGCCCTAATTCACCCCTCCACTTT
TRBV1	16	TRBJ2-7	-	-	CASSQDTAGTTYEQYF	TGCGCCAGCAGCCAAGATACGGCGGGGACCACCTACGAGCAGTACTTC
TRBV9	14	TRBJ2-3	-	few	CASSRLVRTDTQYF	TGTGCCAGCAGCCGTCTGGTCCGCACAGATACGCAGTATTTT
TRBV30	14	TRBJ2-3	-	-	CAWSVQGGTDTQYF	TGTGCCTGGAGTGTACAGGGCGGCACAGATACGCAGTATTTT
TRBV6-8	12	TRBJ2-7	-	-	CASSNGHYEQYF	TGTGCCAGCAGCAACGGACACTACGAGCAGTACTTC
TRBV15	17	TRBJ1-5	-	-	CATSRGEASGGNQPQHF	TGTGCCACCAGCAGAGGGGAGGCGAGCGGTGGCAATCAGCCCCAGCATTTT
TRBV1	14	TRBJ1-1	-	-	CASSQDPGITEAFF	TGCGCCAGCAGCCAAGATCCGGGGATCACTGAAGCTTTCTTT
TRBV29-1	12	TRBJ1-1	-	-	CSVGRETAEAFF	TGCAGCGTTGGTAGGGAAACGGCTGAAGCTTTCTTT
TRBV19	16	TRBJ1-1	-	-	CASSMGDIPVNTEAFF	TGTGCCAGTAGTATGGGGGACATCCCGGTGAACACTGAAGCTTTCTTT
TRBV6-1	13	TRBJ2-1	-	medium-sized	CASSEAGQTEQFF	TGTGCCAGCAGTGAAGCCGGACAGACGGAGCAGTTCTTC
TRBV6-4	13	TRBJ2-7	-	few	CASIGARTYEQYF	TGTGCCAGCATTGGGGCTAGGACCTACGAGCAGTACTTC
TRBV29-1	13	TRBJ1-5	-	-	CSVALDSNQPQHF	TGCAGCGTCGCCTTAGATAGCAATCAGCCCCAGCATTTT
TRBV19	12	TRBJ2-3	-	-	CASSSLTDTQYF	TGTGCCAGTAGTAGCCTCACAGATACGCAGTATTTT
TRBV1	15	TRBJ1-4	-	once	CASTNPGRANEKLFF	TGCGCCAGCACAAACCCGGGAAGGGCTAATGAAAAACTGTTTTTT
TRBV7-2	13	TRBJ2-7	-	-	CASSLGGLDEQYF	TGTGCCAGCAGCTTAGGAGGGTTGGACGAGCAGTACTTC
TRBV29-1	12	TRBJ2-1	-	-	CSAGHSYNEQFF	TGCAGCGCGGGACATTCCTACAATGAGCAGTTCTTC
TRBV6-8	14	TRBJ1-4	-	few	CASSDYGREEKLFF	TGTGCCAGCAGTGACTACGGGAGGGAAGAAAAACTGTTTTTT
TRBV10-3	12	TRBJ2-2	-	once	CAIRGWTGELFF	TGTGCCATCAGGGGATGGACCGGGGAGCTGTTTTTT
TRBV9	17	TRBJ1-1	TRBD1	-	CASSVGADRARNTEAFF	TGTGCCAGCAGCGTAGGGGCGGACAGGGCGAGAAACACTGAAGCTTTCTTT
TRBV15	15	TRBJ2-3	TRBD2	-	CATSRDRREADTQYF	TGTGCCACCAGCAGAGATCGGCGGGAGGCAGATACGCAGTATTTT
TRBV18	12	TRBJ2-5	-	-	CASSPNWETQYF	TGTGCCAGCTCCCCGAATTGGGAGACTCAGTACTTC
TRBV14	18	TRBJ2-2	-	-	CASSQERGRGRWTGELFF	TGTGCCAGCAGCCAAGAGCGGGGCCGAGGGAGATGGACCGGGGAGCTGTTTTTT
TRBV6-7	14	TRBJ2-2	TRBD2	once	CASNRASGAGELFF	TGTGCCAGCAACAGAGCCAGCGGGGCCGGGGAGCTGTTTTTT
TRBV27	14	TRBJ2-7	-	once	CASPTFEYSYEQYF	TGTGCCAGCCCAACCTTCGAGTACTCCTACGAGCAGTACTTC
TRBV29-1	13	TRBJ1-2	-	-	CSVEGFPNYGYTF	TGCAGCGTTGAGGGTTTCCCTAACTATGGCTACACCTTC
TRBV18	15	TRBJ2-7	-	few	CASSFQPPVSYEQYF	TGTGCCAGCTCATTTCAGCCCCCCGTCTCCTACGAGCAGTACTTC
TRBV6-8	15	TRBJ1-3	TRBD1	-	CASSQGQGSGNTIYF	TGTGCCAGCAGCCAAGGACAGGGTAGTGGAAACACCATATATTTT
TRBV18	12	TRBJ2-3	-	-	CASLPALNTQYF	TGTGCCAGCTTACCGGCACTAAATACGCAGTATTTT
TRBV9	16	TRBJ2-1	TRBD2	-	CASSSTLLAGIHEQFF	TGTGCCAGCAGCTCCACTCTACTAGCGGGGATCCATGAGCAGTTCTTC
TRBV29-1	13	TRBJ2-1	-	-	CASSWDNYNEQFF	TGCGCCAGCAGCTGGGACAACTACAATGAGCAGTTCTTC
TRBV2	15	TRBJ1-6	TRBD1	once	CASVAGTGGVGVLHF	TGTGCCAGCGTAGCCGGGACAGGAGGCGTCGGAGTCCTCCACTTT
TRBV19	13	TRBJ2-5	-	once	CASSFQGQETQYF	TGTGCCAGTAGTTTCCAGGGGCAAGAGACCCAGTACTTC
TRBV6-8	12	TRBJ2-1	-	once	CASGSNYNEQFF	TGTGCCAGCGGGAGCAACTACAATGAGCAGTTCTTC
TRBV4-1	14	TRBJ2-7	-	-	CASSQEGAAYEQYF	TGCGCCAGCAGCCAAGAAGGGGCAGCCTACGAGCAGTACTTC
TRBV11-3	15	TRBJ1-1	-	few	CASSLQPGRNTEAFF	TGTGCCAGCAGCTTACAACCGGGACGGAACACTGAAGCTTTCTTT
TRBV30	15	TRBJ1-6	TRBD1	-	CAWSGQGAYNSPLHF	TGTGCCTGGAGTGGACAGGGGGCCTATAATTCACCCCTCCACTTT
TRBV29-1	13	TRBJ2-3	TRBD2	few	CSVRLAGEDTQYF	TGCAGCGTAAGACTAGCGGGAGAGGATACGCAGTATTTT
TRBV28	12	TRBJ2-5	-	-	CASRQLPKTQYF	TGTGCCAGCAGACAGCTCCCCAAGACCCAGTACTTC
TRBV30	15	TRBJ2-7	-	-	CAWSVGGDLDYEQYF	TGTGCCTGGAGTGTAGGTGGGGACTTGGACTACGAGCAGTACTTC
TRBV10-2	15	TRBJ2-7	TRBD1	-	CASNPTGVTSYEQYF	TGCGCCAGCAATCCGACAGGGGTTACCTCCTACGAGCAGTACTTC
TRBV28	14	TRBJ2-7	TRBD2	-	CASSLSGRAGEQYF	TGTGCCAGCAGTTTAAGCGGGAGGGCCGGGGAGCAGTACTTC
TRBV14	14	TRBJ2-5	TRBD1	-	CASSQGTGKETQYF	TGTGCCAGCAGCCAAGGGACAGGGAAAGAGACCCAGTACTTC
TRBV18	14	TRBJ2-1	TRBD1	-	CASSRGGLYNEQFF	TGTGCCAGCTCACGAGGGGGCCTCTACAATGAGCAGTTCTTC
TRBV12-5	15	TRBJ2-3	-	-	CASGLVGDSTDTQYF	TGTGCTAGTGGTTTGGTAGGGGACAGCACAGATACGCAGTATTTT
TRBV4-1	17	TRBJ1-6	-	few	CASSQEGRAIGNSPLHF	TGCGCCAGCAGCCAAGAAGGGCGAGCAATTGGGAATTCACCCCTCCACTTT
TRBV28	15	TRBJ2-5	TRBD2	-	CASTLGGAGGETQYF	TGTGCCAGCACCCTAGGGGGGGCGGGAGGAGAGACCCAGTACTTC
TRBV7-5	14	TRBJ2-3	-	medium-sized	CASSLGQHTDTQYF	TGTGCCAGCAGCTTGGGCCAGCACACAGATACGCAGTATTTT
TRBV6-1	14	TRBJ2-5	-	few	CASSEDGREETQYF	TGTGCCAGCAGTGAAGATGGGAGAGAAGAGACCCAGTACTTC
TRBV7-6	16	TRBJ2-7	-	-	CASSIRFGQSHGEQYF	TGTGCCAGCAGCATTCGCTTCGGGCAATCCCACGGCGAGCAGTACTTC
TRBV18	16	TRBJ1-5	-	-	CASPPAAGASNQPQHF	TGTGCCAGCCCTCCTGCGGCAGGGGCGAGCAATCAGCCCCAGCATTTT
TRBV25-1	15	TRBJ2-3	TRBD1	-	CASSDYPTGSDTQYF	TGTGCCAGCAGTGATTATCCGACAGGGTCGGATACGCAGTATTTT
TRBV30	11	TRBJ1-1	-	-	CAWSGRFLAFF	TGTGCCTGGAGTGGTCGGTTTTTGGCTTTCTTT
TRBV9	16	TRBJ2-1	-	-	CASSVAPLGEGNEQFF	TGTGCCAGCAGCGTAGCCCCCTTGGGCGAGGGGAATGAGCAGTTCTTC
TRBV30	16	TRBJ2-2	TRBD2	-	CAWSGGTRGNTGELFF	TGTGCCTGGAGTGGGGGGACTAGGGGAAACACCGGGGAGCTGTTTTTT
TRBV28	14	TRBJ2-7	-	-	CASSLSREPYEQYF	TGTGCCAGCAGTTTGAGCAGGGAGCCCTACGAGCAGTACTTC
TRBV18	14	TRBJ2-5	-	-	CASSTRGRAETQYF	TGTGCCAGCTCAACCAGGGGTCGGGCAGAGACCCAGTACTTC
TRBV18	18	TRBJ1-4	-	-	CASSPTGVGPATNEKLFF	TGTGCCAGCTCACCGACCGGGGTGGGCCCGGCAACTAATGAAAAACTGTTTTTT
TRBV6-7	12	TRBJ2-7	-	-	CASSYTGYEQYF	TGTGCCAGCAGTTATACCGGCTACGAGCAGTACTTC